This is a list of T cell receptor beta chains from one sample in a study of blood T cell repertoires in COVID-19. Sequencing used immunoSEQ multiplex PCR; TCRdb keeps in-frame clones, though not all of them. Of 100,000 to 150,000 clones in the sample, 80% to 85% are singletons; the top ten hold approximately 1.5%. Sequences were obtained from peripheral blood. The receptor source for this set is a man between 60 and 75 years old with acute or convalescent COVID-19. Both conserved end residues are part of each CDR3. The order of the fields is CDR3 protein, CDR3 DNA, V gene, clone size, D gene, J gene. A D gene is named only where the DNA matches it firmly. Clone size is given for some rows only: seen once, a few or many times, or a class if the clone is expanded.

CDR3 protein: CASSLSPGGNTEAFF; CDR3 DNA: TGTGCCAGCAGCTTGAGTCCGGGGGGGAACACTGAAGCTTTCTTT; V gene: TRBV11-3; clone size: NA; D gene: NA; J gene: TRBJ1-1
CDR3 protein: CASSQDRSKAETQYF; CDR3 DNA: TGTGCCAGCAGCCAAGATAGGAGCAAAGCGGAGACCCAGTACTTC; V gene: TRBV14; clone size: few; D gene: NA; J gene: TRBJ2-5
CDR3 protein: CASSLDMTGSTEAFF; CDR3 DNA: TGCGCCAGCAGCTTGGACATGACAGGGAGCACTGAAGCTTTCTTT; V gene: TRBV5-1; clone size: NA; D gene: TRBD1; J gene: TRBJ1-1
CDR3 protein: CASSYSPGYSNQPQHF; CDR3 DNA: TGTGCCAGCAGTTACTCACCCGGGTATAGCAATCAGCCCCAGCATTTT; V gene: TRBV6-6; clone size: NA; D gene: NA; J gene: TRBJ1-5
CDR3 protein: CASSLNRDSRHGYTF; CDR3 DNA: TGTGCCAGCAGTCTTAACCGGGACTCGAGGCATGGCTACACCTTC; V gene: TRBV6-2/TRBV6-3; clone size: NA; D gene: NA; J gene: TRBJ1-2
CDR3 protein: CASSLHTVNTEAFF; CDR3 DNA: TGTGCCAGCAGTTTACACACAGTGAACACTGAAGCTTTCTTT; V gene: TRBV28; clone size: NA; D gene: NA; J gene: TRBJ1-1
CDR3 protein: CASSSPRREGTGELFF; CDR3 DNA: TGTGCCAGCAGCTCCCCCAGGAGGGAAGGCACCGGGGAGCTGTTTTTT; V gene: TRBV7-9; clone size: few; D gene: NA; J gene: TRBJ2-2
CDR3 protein: CASSERGDSPLHF; CDR3 DNA: TGTGCCAGCAGTGAACGGGGAGATTCACCCCTCCACTTT; V gene: TRBV2; clone size: once; D gene: NA; J gene: TRBJ1-6
CDR3 protein: CASSLGDRVGDEQYF; CDR3 DNA: TGTGCCAGCAGCTTAGGTGACAGGGTGGGCGACGAGCAGTACTTC; V gene: TRBV7-9; clone size: few; D gene: TRBD1; J gene: TRBJ2-7
CDR3 protein: CASSELLVGSYEQYF; CDR3 DNA: TGTGCCAGCAGTGAACTACTAGTCGGATCCTACGAGCAGTACTTC; V gene: TRBV6-1; clone size: few; D gene: NA; J gene: TRBJ2-7
CDR3 protein: CASSQEGSSGETDTQYF; CDR3 DNA: TGCGCCAGCAGCCAAGAAGGGTCTAGCGGGGAAACAGATACGCAGTATTTT; V gene: TRBV4-1; clone size: NA; D gene: TRBD2; J gene: TRBJ2-3
CDR3 protein: CASSSHLIPRGNEQFF; CDR3 DNA: TGTGCCAGCAGCTCACATCTAATCCCAAGGGGCAATGAGCAGTTCTTC; V gene: TRBV7-3; clone size: NA; D gene: NA; J gene: TRBJ2-1
CDR3 protein: CASSVGAGGLYTEAFF; CDR3 DNA: TGTGCCAGCAGCGTAGGGGCAGGGGGCTTGTACACTGAAGCTTTCTTT; V gene: TRBV9; clone size: NA; D gene: TRBD1; J gene: TRBJ1-1
CDR3 protein: CASSPQLAGGRANEQFF; CDR3 DNA: TGTGCCAGCAGCCCCCAATTAGCGGGGGGACGGGCCAATGAGCAGTTCTTC; V gene: TRBV7-9; clone size: NA; D gene: TRBD2; J gene: TRBJ2-1
CDR3 protein: CASSVGGATNEKLFF; CDR3 DNA: TGTGCCAGCAGCGTAGGGGGAGCAACTAATGAAAAACTGTTTTTT; V gene: TRBV9; clone size: NA; D gene: NA; J gene: TRBJ1-4
CDR3 protein: CASAQRGVSSYNEQFF; CDR3 DNA: TGTGCCAGCGCCCAACGGGGGGTGTCTTCCTACAATGAGCAGTTCTTC; V gene: TRBV14; clone size: NA; D gene: TRBD2; J gene: TRBJ2-1
CDR3 protein: CASSPYPSYEQYF; CDR3 DNA: TGTGCCAGCAGCCCCTACCCCTCCTACGAGCAGTACTTC; V gene: TRBV13; clone size: NA; D gene: NA; J gene: TRBJ2-7
CDR3 protein: CASSSGLTTDTQYF; CDR3 DNA: TGTGCCAGCAGCTCCGGACTAACCACAGATACGCAGTATTTT; V gene: TRBV7-3; clone size: NA; D gene: NA; J gene: TRBJ2-3